These T cell receptor beta chains were read from a single sample in a study of control samples from healthy donors and cancer patients. Clones were sequenced by immunoSEQ multiplex PCR, and TCRdb holds only the in-frame ones, with some missing. Among fewer than 40,000 clones listed, approximately 93% were seen once. The sequencing sample was made of PBMCs. Receptors originate from a man aged 35-49 years with colorectal cancer. Each CDR3 is given with its conserved first and last residue. Clone size is stated in some rows and not others, as once, few, many or a class when expanded.

j_call clone_size v_call cdr3_aa
TRBJ1-2 - TRBV5-1 CASSPGTGGALAGYTF
TRBJ2-2 - TRBV5-1 CASSLAGGLAETGELFF
TRBJ2-7 - TRBV4-2 CASSQGPGQTYEQYF
TRBJ1-1 - TRBV20-1 CSARHTEAFF
TRBJ2-1 once TRBV7-8 CASSLRHNAQFF
TRBJ1-2 - TRBV7-3 CASSSSTEHGYTF
TRBJ1-5 - TRBV19 CASSIALQSAQHF
TRBJ1-1 few TRBV7-3 CASSSNPQGASTEAFF
TRBJ2-1 - TRBV29-1 CSVDSQSYNEQFF
TRBJ2-1 - TRBV5-6 CASSYVNEQFF
TRBJ1-1 once TRBV5-5 CASSPTPGQGNTEAFF
TRBJ2-7 - TRBV9 CASSPLIGSPNEQYF
TRBJ2-5 - TRBV2 CASSVGGGGTQYF
TRBJ1-5 - TRBV18 CASSRTGQAQPQHF
TRBJ1-1 - TRBV7-9 CASSSPPRGGGQGARAFF
TRBJ1-5 - TRBV19 CASSIYNSNQPQHF
TRBJ2-7 - TRBV11-2 CASSLSVYEQYF
TRBJ2-7 - TRBV28 CASSLFGNVAGGTYEQYF
TRBJ2-5 - TRBV19 CASSIRGQAGDLETQYF
TRBJ1-3 - TRBV9 CASSVDSSPGNTIYF
TRBJ1-3 once TRBV4-2 CASSQDESSGNTIYF
TRBJ1-1 - TRBV12-3/TRBV12-4 CASILSDLAFF
TRBJ2-2 - TRBV25-1 CASSEFGELFF
TRBJ2-5 - TRBV2 CASNTMGQETQYF
TRBJ2-3 few TRBV5-4 CASSLASGGADTQYF
TRBJ1-2 few TRBV2 CASSLTGKANYGYTF
TRBJ1-1 - TRBV9 CASSDHTLGTEAFF
TRBJ2-3 - TRBV5-4 CASSPEAGGPADTQYF
TRBJ1-1 - TRBV21-1 CASSKGRDSKNTEAFF
TRBJ2-7 - TRBV6-6 CASSYSRDRGNEQYF
TRBJ2-7 - TRBV2 CASSAGDLPKGYF
TRBJ1-1 - TRBV13 CASSLGWGKGTEAFF
TRBJ1-1 - TRBV6-5 CASRVRGLSEAFF
TRBJ1-3 once TRBV6-1 CASSEAHGGTGKNF
TRBJ1-5 - TRBV7-9 CASSSADLPGNQPQHF
TRBJ1-2 - TRBV13 CASSLRGQANYGYTF
TRBJ1-2 - TRBV11-2 CASSLVQSSNYGYTF
TRBJ1-2 - TRBV27 CASSLAGFGYTF
TRBJ1-1 - TRBV7-9 CASSLTPSDRAGTEAFF
TRBJ1-5 - TRBV18 CASSPIDSNQPQHF
TRBJ1-2 - TRBV4-1 CASSQDRPAANYGYTF
TRBJ1-6 - TRBV6-2/TRBV6-3 CASSYGGLDSPLHF